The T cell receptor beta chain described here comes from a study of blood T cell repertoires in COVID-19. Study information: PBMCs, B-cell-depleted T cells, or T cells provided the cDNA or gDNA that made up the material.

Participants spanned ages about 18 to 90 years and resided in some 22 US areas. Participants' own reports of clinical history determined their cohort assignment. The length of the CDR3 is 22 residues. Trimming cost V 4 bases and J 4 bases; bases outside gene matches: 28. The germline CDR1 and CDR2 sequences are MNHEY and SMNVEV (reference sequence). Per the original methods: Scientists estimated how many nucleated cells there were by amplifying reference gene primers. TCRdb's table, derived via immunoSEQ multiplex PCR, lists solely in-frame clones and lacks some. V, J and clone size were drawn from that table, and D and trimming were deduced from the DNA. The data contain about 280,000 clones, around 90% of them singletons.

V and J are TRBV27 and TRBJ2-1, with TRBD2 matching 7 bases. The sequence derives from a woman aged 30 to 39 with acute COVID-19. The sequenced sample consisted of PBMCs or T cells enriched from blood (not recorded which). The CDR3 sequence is CASSSPGFSGGSPLVNYNEQFF. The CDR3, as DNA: TGTGCCAGCAGTTCTCCCGGGTTTTCTGGCGGGAGCCCCCTGGTTAATTACAATGAGCAGTTCTTC.